The clone carrying this TCR beta chain was counted a few times. Its antigen is unknown. V trimming: 5 bases; J trimming: 5 bases; junction bases outside the gene matches: 6. CDR3 size: 15 residues. CDR1 is MNHEY and CDR2 is SMNVEV in the germline V gene (reference sequence). This sample was taken from a study of T-cell reconstitution after alpha-beta-depleted transplantation in children. This sample's TCRbeta library carried unique molecular identifier barcodes. TCRdb independently ran MiXCR on the PCR reads; one entry per CDR3 protein. The sample consists of 300,000 to 350,000 distinct CDR3 sequences, more than 20% of them appearing once. Notes on the study in general: Elevated TCRbeta diversity at day 60 was traced, in some patients, to surviving recipient T cells and thymic progenitors. Several hundred graft clones that had expanded were reportedly the source of alpha-beta T cells about two months after transplant. A year had passed since transplant, and T-cell counts and diversity by then came mostly from newly produced T cells.

This chain links TRBV27 with TRBJ2-7, with TRBD2 identical over 13 bases. This receptor was obtained from a male patient aged 10 to 17 who had a stem cell transplant for acute lymphoblastic leukemia, so the T cells may come from the graft donor. The material was PBMCs, mostly from graft donor cells, obtained 180 days after TCRalphabeta/CD19-depleted stem cell transplant. The CDR3 sequence is CASSPGLAGIHEQYF. CDR3 coding DNA: TGTGCCAGCAGTCCGGGACTAGCGGGAATCCACGAGCAGTACTTC.